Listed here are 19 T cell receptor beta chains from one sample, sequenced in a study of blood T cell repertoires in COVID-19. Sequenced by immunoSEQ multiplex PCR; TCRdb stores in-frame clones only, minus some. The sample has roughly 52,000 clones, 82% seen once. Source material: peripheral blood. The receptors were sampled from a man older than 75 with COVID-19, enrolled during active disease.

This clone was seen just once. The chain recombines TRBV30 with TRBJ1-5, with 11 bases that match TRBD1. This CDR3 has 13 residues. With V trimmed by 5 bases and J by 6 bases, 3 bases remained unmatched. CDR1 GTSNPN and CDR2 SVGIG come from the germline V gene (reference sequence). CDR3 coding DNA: TGTGCCTGGGAGGGGACAGGGGGTCAGCCCCAGCATTTT. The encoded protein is CAWEGTGGQPQHF.

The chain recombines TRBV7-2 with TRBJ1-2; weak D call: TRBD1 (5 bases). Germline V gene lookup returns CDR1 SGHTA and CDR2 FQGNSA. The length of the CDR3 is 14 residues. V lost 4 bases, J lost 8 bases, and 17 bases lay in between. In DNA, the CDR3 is TGTGCCAGCAGCTCCGGGGGGTTGGGAGGAGGCTACACCTTC. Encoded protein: CASSSGGLGGGYTF.

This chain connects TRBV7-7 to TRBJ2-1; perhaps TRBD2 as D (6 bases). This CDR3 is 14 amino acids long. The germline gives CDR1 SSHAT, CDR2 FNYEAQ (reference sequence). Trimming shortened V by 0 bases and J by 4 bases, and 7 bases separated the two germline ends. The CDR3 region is CASSLASGYNEQFF. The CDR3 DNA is TGTGCCAGCAGCTTAGCTAGCGGATACAATGAGCAGTTCTTC.

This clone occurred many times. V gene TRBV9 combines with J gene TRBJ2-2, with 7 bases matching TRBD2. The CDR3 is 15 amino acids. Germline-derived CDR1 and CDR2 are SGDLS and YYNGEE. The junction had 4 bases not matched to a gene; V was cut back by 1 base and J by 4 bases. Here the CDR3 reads CASSVRDYFTGELFF. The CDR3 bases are TGTGCCAGCAGCGTAAGGGACTATTTCACCGGGGAGCTGTTTTTT.

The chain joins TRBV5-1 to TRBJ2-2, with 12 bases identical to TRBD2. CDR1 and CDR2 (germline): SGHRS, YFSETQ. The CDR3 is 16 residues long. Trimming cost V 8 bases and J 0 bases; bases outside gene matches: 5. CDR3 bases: TGCGCCAGTGCACGACTAGCGGGGGCGAACACCGGGGAGCTGTTTTTT. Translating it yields CASARLAGANTGELFF.

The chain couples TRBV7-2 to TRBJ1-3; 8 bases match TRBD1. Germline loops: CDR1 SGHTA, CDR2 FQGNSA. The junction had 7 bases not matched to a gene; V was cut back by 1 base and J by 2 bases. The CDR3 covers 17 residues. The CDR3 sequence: CASSLVPAGGTGNTIYF. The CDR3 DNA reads TGTGCCAGCAGCTTAGTGCCTGCAGGGGGCACTGGAAACACCATATATTTT.

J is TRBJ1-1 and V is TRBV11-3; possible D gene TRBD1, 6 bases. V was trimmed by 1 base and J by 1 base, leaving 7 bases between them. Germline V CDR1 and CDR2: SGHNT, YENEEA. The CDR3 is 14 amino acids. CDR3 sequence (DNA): TGTGCCAGCAGCTTAGGGACAGCGAACACTGAAGCTTTCTTT. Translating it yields CASSLGTANTEAFF.

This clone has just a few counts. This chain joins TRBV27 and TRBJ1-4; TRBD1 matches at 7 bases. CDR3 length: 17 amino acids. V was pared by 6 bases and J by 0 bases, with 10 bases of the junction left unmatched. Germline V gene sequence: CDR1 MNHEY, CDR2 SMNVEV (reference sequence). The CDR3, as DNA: TGTGCCAGCAGACAACCGGGACAGACCACAACTAATGAAAAACTGTTTTTT. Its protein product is CASRQPGQTTTNEKLFF. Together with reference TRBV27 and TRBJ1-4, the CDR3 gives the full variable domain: EAQVTQNPRYLITVTGKKLTVTCSQNMNHEYMSWYRQDPGLGLRQIYYSMNVEVTDKGDVPEGYKVSRKEKRNFPLILESPSPNQTSLYFCASRQPGQTTTNEKLFFGSGTQLSVL.

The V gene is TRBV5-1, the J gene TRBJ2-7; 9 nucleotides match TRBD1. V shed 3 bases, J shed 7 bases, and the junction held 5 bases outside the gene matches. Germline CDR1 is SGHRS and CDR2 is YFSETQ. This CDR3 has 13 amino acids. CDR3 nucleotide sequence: TGCGCCAGCAGCTCGACAGGGGGAAAAGAGCAGTACGTC. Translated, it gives CASSSTGGKEQYV.

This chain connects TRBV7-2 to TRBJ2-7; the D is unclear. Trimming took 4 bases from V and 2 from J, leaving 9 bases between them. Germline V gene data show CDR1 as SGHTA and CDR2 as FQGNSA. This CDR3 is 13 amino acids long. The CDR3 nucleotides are TGTGCCAGCAGCTCCGGGTCTACCTACGAGCAGTACGTC. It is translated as CASSSGSTYEQYV.

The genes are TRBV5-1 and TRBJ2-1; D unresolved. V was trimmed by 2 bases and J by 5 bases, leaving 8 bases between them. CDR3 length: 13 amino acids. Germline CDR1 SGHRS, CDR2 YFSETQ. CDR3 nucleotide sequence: TGCGCCAGCAGCTTTAGTCTGAACAATGAGCAGTTCTTC. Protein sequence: CASSFSLNNEQFF.

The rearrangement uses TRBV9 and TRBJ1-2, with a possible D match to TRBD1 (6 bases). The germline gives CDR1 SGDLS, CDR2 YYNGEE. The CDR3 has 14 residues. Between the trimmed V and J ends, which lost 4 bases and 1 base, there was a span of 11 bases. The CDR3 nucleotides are TGTGCCAGCAGCCGGACAGTCGATAACTATGGCTACACCTTC. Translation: CASSRTVDNYGYTF.

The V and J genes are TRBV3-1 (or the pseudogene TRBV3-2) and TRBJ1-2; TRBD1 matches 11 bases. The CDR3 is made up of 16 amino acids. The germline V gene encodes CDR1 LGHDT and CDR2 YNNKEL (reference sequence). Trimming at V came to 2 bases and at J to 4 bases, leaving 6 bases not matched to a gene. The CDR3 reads CASSQRTGTGGYGYTF. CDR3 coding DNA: TGTGCCAGCAGCCAACGCACCGGGACAGGGGGCTATGGCTACACCTTC.

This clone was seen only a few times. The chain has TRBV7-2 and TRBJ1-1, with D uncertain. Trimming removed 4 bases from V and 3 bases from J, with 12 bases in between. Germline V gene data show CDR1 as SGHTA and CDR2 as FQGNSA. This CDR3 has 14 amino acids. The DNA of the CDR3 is TGTGCCAGCAGCTCCGTCGTCGGGGACACTGAAGCTTTCTTT. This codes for CASSSVVGDTEAFF.

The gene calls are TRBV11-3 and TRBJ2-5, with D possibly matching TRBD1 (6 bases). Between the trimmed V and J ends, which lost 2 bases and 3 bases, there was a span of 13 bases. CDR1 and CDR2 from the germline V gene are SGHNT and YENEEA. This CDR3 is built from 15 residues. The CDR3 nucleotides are TGTGCCAGCAGCTTAAGAGGCTCAGGGGAAGAGACCCAGTACTTC. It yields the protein CASSLRGSGEETQYF.

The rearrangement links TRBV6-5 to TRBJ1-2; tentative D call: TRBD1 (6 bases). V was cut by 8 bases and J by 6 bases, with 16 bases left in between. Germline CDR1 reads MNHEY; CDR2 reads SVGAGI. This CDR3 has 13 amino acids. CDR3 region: CASAGGGEDGYTF. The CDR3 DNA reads TGTGCCAGCGCTGGGGGGGGCGAGGATGGCTACACCTTC.

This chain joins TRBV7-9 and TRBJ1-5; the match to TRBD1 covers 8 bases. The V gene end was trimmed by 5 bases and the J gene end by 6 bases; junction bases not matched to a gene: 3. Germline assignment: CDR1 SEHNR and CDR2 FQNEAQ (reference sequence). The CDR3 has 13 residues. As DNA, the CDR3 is TGTGCCAGCAGCGCGACAGGGGTTCAGCCCCAGCATTTT. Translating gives CASSATGVQPQHF.

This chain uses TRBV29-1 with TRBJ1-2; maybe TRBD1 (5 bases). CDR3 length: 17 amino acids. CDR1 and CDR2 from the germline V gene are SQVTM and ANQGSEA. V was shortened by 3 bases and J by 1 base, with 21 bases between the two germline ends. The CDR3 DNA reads TGCAGCGTTGATTCGACCGGCGGGGCAGATCTTAACTATGGCTACACCTTC. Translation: CSVDSTGGADLNYGYTF.

CDR3 nucleotide sequence: TGTGCCTGGAGCAGGACTAGCGGGGGAACAGATACGCAGTATTTT. As protein: CAWSRTSGGTDTQYF. The J gene is TRBJ2-3, the V gene TRBV30; 13 positions agree with TRBD2. The CDR3 covers 15 residues. The junction had 3 bases not matched to a gene; V was cut back by 3 bases and J by 3 bases. Germline CDR1 is GTSNPN and CDR2 is SVGIG (reference sequence).